Listed below are T cell receptor beta chains from one sample, sequenced in a study of control samples from healthy donors and cancer patients. The protocol was immunoSEQ multiplex PCR, while the TCRdb copy is restricted to in-frame clones and leaves out a portion. Of about 120,000 clones listed, around 91% are singletons. The sequencing sample was made of PBMCs. The receptor source for this set is a woman aged 50 to 60 with colorectal cancer. The CDR3 runs from the conserved cysteine through the conserved F or W. The D gene is left open where the match is weak. Size is stated for part of the rows, as once, few or many counts, or as a class when the clone is expanded.

TRBD1	TRBV9	NA	TRBJ2-7	TGTGCCAGCAGCGTAGAGACAGGGAGCCGTGCGCAGTACTTC	CASSVETGSRAQYF
TRBD1	TRBV6-5	NA	TRBJ1-4	TGTGCCAGCAGGGGGACAGGGGAAGGCGAAAAACTGTTTTTT	CASRGTGEGEKLFF
TRBD2	TRBV2	NA	TRBJ2-3	TGTGCCAGCAGTGGTGGGACTAGCGGGGGGGGTGATACGCAGTATTTT	CASSGGTSGGGDTQYF
TRBD1	TRBV30	NA	TRBJ2-5	TGTGCCTGGATGGGTCCCCAGGGGGCTATATTAGAGACCCAGTACTTC	CAWMGPQGAILETQYF
NA	TRBV12-3/TRBV12-4	NA	TRBJ2-3	TGTGCCAGCGGTAACGCAGATACGCAGTATTTT	CASGNADTQYF
NA	TRBV13	NA	TRBJ2-2	TGTGCCAGCAGCTTTTTTAGGGGAGAGAACACCGGGGAGCTGTTTTTT	CASSFFRGENTGELFF
NA	TRBV5-1	few	TRBJ2-3	TGCGCCAGCAGCTTGATCCCCGGGAGTGGGACAGATACGCAGTATTTT	CASSLIPGSGTDTQYF
NA	TRBV6-5	NA	TRBJ1-1	TGTGCCAGCCAACGGAGTATGAACACTGAAGCTTTCTTT	CASQRSMNTEAFF
NA	TRBV19	NA	TRBJ1-5	TGTGCCAGTAGTAGGCGGGATTCGGGCAATCAGCCCCAGCATTTT	CASSRRDSGNQPQHF
NA	TRBV7-9	few	TRBJ1-1	TGTGCCAGCAGTAGGAACCCGGACACTGAAGCTTTCTTT	CASSRNPDTEAFF
NA	TRBV5-6	NA	TRBJ1-6	TGTGCCAGCAGCTTGTGGGGCGCGAATTCACCCCTCCACTTT	CASSLWGANSPLHF
TRBD2	TRBV2	NA	TRBJ2-3	TGTGCCAGCAGTGGGACTAGGGGCACAGATACGCAGTATTTT	CASSGTRGTDTQYF
NA	TRBV18	few	TRBJ1-1	TGTGCCAGCTCACCCCCGGCGGTTGAAGCTTTCTTT	CASSPPAVEAFF
TRBD2	TRBV5-1	NA	TRBJ2-3	TGCGCCAGCAGCTTGGTGTTAGCGGGGGCCCGGGATACGCAGTATTTT	CASSLVLAGARDTQYF
NA	TRBV5-1	NA	TRBJ1-4	TGCGCCAGCAGCTTGGACCAGGGGTCTTCTTGGGAAAAACTGTTTTTT	CASSLDQGSSWEKLFF
TRBD1	TRBV6-5	NA	TRBJ1-1	TGTGCCAGCAGCCTAACAGGGGGTACTGAAGCTTTCTTT	CASSLTGGTEAFF
TRBD1	TRBV29-1	NA	TRBJ1-4	TGCAGCGTTAGGGACAGAACTAATGAAAAACTGTTTTTT	CSVRDRTNEKLFF
TRBD2	TRBV3-1/TRBV3-2	NA	TRBJ2-2	TGTGCCAGCAGCCAAGATTCGGGACTAGCGGGAGCGGGCACCGGGGAGCTGTTTTTT	CASSQDSGLAGAGTGELFF
TRBD2	TRBV29-1	NA	TRBJ2-7	TGCAGCATGACTAGCGGGGGCGAGCAGTACTTC	CSMTSGGEQYF
NA	TRBV2	once	TRBJ2-7	TGTGCCAGCAGTGTGGAGGACTACGAGCAGTACTTC	CASSVEDYEQYF